These 30 T cell receptor beta chains share one sample of origin, sequenced in a study of T cells in Graves' hyperthyroidism and ophthalmopathy. Amplification of TCR beta CDR3 regions was performed using RNA transcripts as template. With the HTBI primer set, the TCR CDR3 went through a first round of RT-PCR. TCRdb re-analysed the multiplex PCR reads in MiXCR, keeping a single row per CDR3 protein. The sample shows approximately 590,000 distinct CDR3 sequences, 15% to 19% of them seen only once. The sequencing sample was made of blood. The receptor set was obtained from a woman between 25 and 40 years old with Graves' hyperthyroidism.

The rearrangement links TRBV6-1 to TRBJ1-2, with D hard to call. Germline V gene data show CDR1 as MNHNS and CDR2 as SASEGT. Trimming removed 7 bases from V and 0 bases from J, with 15 bases in between. The CDR3 spans 15 residues. In DNA, the CDR3 is TGTGCCAGCACACGGACCGCCGCTTCTAACTATGGCTACACCTTC. This gives the protein CASTRTAASNYGYTF.

The table lists this clonotype with a few counts. The V call is TRBV7-9, the J call TRBJ1-1, with 7 nucleotides matching TRBD1. The germline gives CDR1 SEHNR, CDR2 FQNEAQ (reference sequence). CDR3 size: 21 residues. V was pared by 2 bases and J by 0 bases, with 21 bases of the junction left unmatched. The CDR3 DNA follows: TGTGCCAGCAGCTTATTCGCGGCAACTTTCGACAGGGCCTACATGAACACTGAAGCTTTCTTT. Translated: CASSLFAATFDRAYMNTEAFF.

There are a few counts of this clonotype. The chain links TRBV5-1 to TRBJ2-7; 7 bases line up with TRBD2. CDR3 length equals 16 residues. Germline V gene sequence: CDR1 SGHRS, CDR2 YFSETQ. V lost 1 base, J lost 0 bases, and 7 bases stayed unmatched. The CDR3 here is CASSLFGASGSYEQYF. The CDR3 bases are TGCGCCAGCAGCTTGTTTGGGGCTAGCGGCTCCTACGAGCAGTACTTC.

This clonotype was found many times. CDR3 DNA sequence: TGTGCCAGCACAACTACAGGGGGGAGCTCCTACGAGCAGTACTTC. As protein: CASTTTGGSSYEQYF. The rearrangement uses TRBV28 and TRBJ2-7; 8 nucleotides match TRBD1. CDR1 is MDHEN, CDR2 SYDVKM, per germline. The CDR3 consists of 15 residues. Trimming removed 7 bases from V and 0 bases from J; junction bases left unmatched: 8.

This clonotype was counted at least ten times. V usage is TRBV18 and J usage is TRBJ1-6; the match to TRBD1 covers 7 bases. In germline, CDR1 is KGHSH, CDR2 LQKENI. V shed 6 bases, J shed 7 bases, and the junction held 6 bases outside the gene matches. The CDR3 is 14 residues long. Here the CDR3 reads CASSGEGANSPLHF. CDR3 bases: TGTGCCAGCTCGGGTGAGGGGGCCAATTCACCCCTCCACTTT. Together with reference TRBV18 and TRBJ1-6, the CDR3 gives the full variable domain: NAGVMQNPRHLVRRRGQEARLRCSPMKGHSHVYWYRQLPEEGLKFMVYLQKENIIDESGMPKERFSAEFPKEGPSILRIQQVVRGDSAAYFCASSGEGANSPLHFGNGTRLTVT.

This sequence joins TRBV10-3 and TRBJ2-1; D unresolved. Trimming shortened V by 5 bases and J by 6 bases, and 14 bases separated the two germline ends. The germline V gene has CDR1 ENHRY and CDR2 SYGVKD. The CDR3 sequence is 14 residues long. CDR3 bases: TGTGCCATCAGTCGCGTTTTGGAGAGCAATGAGCAGTTCTTC. Its translation is CAISRVLESNEQFF.

This clonotype has only a few counts. The chain is built from TRBV29-1 and TRBJ2-7; possibly TRBD2 for D (7 bases). The CDR3 consists of 12 residues. In germline, CDR1 is SQVTM, CDR2 ANQGSEA. The V end was cut by 1 base, the J end by 8 bases, with 12 bases between. CDR3 bases: TGCAGCGTTGAAGTAGGGGGGGACAAGCAGTACTTC. Its translation: CSVEVGGDKQYF.

At least ten counts were recorded for this clonotype. In DNA, the CDR3 is TGTGCCAGCAGTGGTGAGACAGATCAGCCCCAGCATTTT. Translation: CASSGETDQPQHF. The rearrangement uses TRBV2 and TRBJ1-5; the D gene is possibly TRBD1 (5 bases). The CDR3 length is 13 residues. V was cut by 4 bases and J by 5 bases, with 9 bases left in between. Per the germline V gene, CDR1 is SNHLY and CDR2 is FYNNEI.

This clonotype was picked up a small number of times. J is TRBJ2-2 and V is TRBV9; D possibly uses TRBD1 or TRBD2 (5 bases each). The CDR3 spans 12 residues. Trimming left V 3 bases short and J 10 bases short, with 10 bases between. The germline gives CDR1 SGDLS, CDR2 YYNGEE. CDR3: CASSGFGAELFF. The CDR3 nucleotides read TGTGCCAGCAGCGGTTTCGGGGCGGAGCTGTTTTTT.

There are many counts of this clonotype. This sequence joins TRBV7-2 and TRBJ1-2, with D perhaps TRBD1 (5 bases). This CDR3 has 17 residues. V gave up 5 bases and J gave up 0 bases, with 19 bases separating them. Germline loops: CDR1 SGHTA, CDR2 FQGNSA. The CDR3 region is CASSPAQGYLSNYGYTF. The CDR3 nucleotides read TGTGCCAGCAGCCCAGCTCAGGGATATTTGTCTAACTATGGCTACACCTTC.

In its sample, this clonotype was seen a few times. The CDR3 coding sequence is TGTGCCAGCAGCCAAGGAGGGAGGGCCACCTTC. This translates into CASSQGGRATF. This chain links TRBV14 with TRBJ1-2; no firm D call. Trimming stripped 1 base from V and 13 bases from J, with 10 bases between. The germline V gene has CDR1 SGHDN and CDR2 FVKESK. The CDR3 contains 11 residues.

In this sample, this clonotype turned up many times. The chain couples TRBV10-3 to TRBJ2-7, with 10 bases that match TRBD2. Germline CDR1 ENHRY, CDR2 SYGVKD. The CDR3 contains 13 residues. Losses at the gene ends were 3 bases for V and 6 bases for J; bases not matched to a gene: 2. The chain's CDR3 is CAISDRTSGEQYF. The CDR3 DNA follows: TGTGCCATCAGTGATCGGACTAGCGGCGAGCAGTACTTC.

V gene TRBV29-1 combines with J gene TRBJ1-3; no clear D gene. There are 17 residues in the CDR3. Germline loops: CDR1 SQVTM, CDR2 ANQGSEA. V lost 4 bases, J lost 0 bases, and 19 bases lay in between. The CDR3 region is CSVVDSGPGSSGNTIYF. CDR3 DNA sequence: TGCAGCGTTGTTGATTCCGGGCCGGGGAGCTCTGGAAACACCATATATTTT.

As for this clonotype: This may stem from a read error, because a much larger clone lies one nucleotide away. This chain joins TRBV6-1 and TRBJ2-5; TRBD1 might be the D (5 bases). Trimming stripped 0 bases from V and 0 bases from J, with 14 bases between. The CDR3 runs 17 residues. The germline CDR1 and CDR2 sequences are MNHNS and SASEGT. For the CDR3, the DNA is TGTGCCAGCAGTGAAGCGCATCTCTACAGGTACCAAGAGACCCAGTACTTC. Amino acid sequence: CASSEAHLYRYQETQYF.

A remark on this clonotype: A clone one base away is much larger, so this may be a read error. The chain employs TRBV2 and TRBJ2-3, with D hard to call. V shed 7 bases and J shed 2 bases, with 10 bases lying between them. Looked up from germline, CDR1 is SNHLY and CDR2 is FYNNEI. This CDR3 is built from 13 residues. DNA of the CDR3: TGTGCCAGCATGACGGGCCTCACAGATACGCAGTATTTT. Protein: CASMTGLTDTQYF.

In its sample, this clonotype was seen a few times. The genes are TRBV2 and TRBJ1-6; 7 bases are shared with TRBD1. In germline, CDR1 is SNHLY, CDR2 FYNNEI. The CDR3 totals 15 residues. J gave up 7 bases and V 7 bases, and 10 bases lay outside the gene matches. The CDR3 is CASTPGQTVNSPLHF. CDR3 in DNA: TGTGCCAGCACCCCGGGACAGACGGTGAATTCACCCCTCCACTTT.

There are many counts of this clonotype. This chain links TRBV11-2 with TRBJ2-7; D is unresolved. Germline CDR1 SGHAT, CDR2 FQNNGV. This CDR3 comprises 14 residues. The V and J ends lost 2 bases and 1 base respectively, with 9 bases between them. The CDR3 sequence: CASSLTDGSYEQYF. DNA for the CDR3: TGTGCCAGCAGCTTAACAGATGGGTCCTACGAGCAGTACTTC.

Regarding this clonotype: A junction end diverges from the germline sequence, so it may reflect a read error. The chain joins TRBV11-3 to TRBJ2-1; 9 bases are a match to TRBD2. The germline gives CDR1 SGHNT, CDR2 YENEEA. The CDR3 runs to 15 residues. For the CDR3, the DNA is TGTGTCAGCAGCTTAGCGGGGGACTCGAGCAATGAGCAGTTCTTC. As protein: CVSSLAGDSSNEQFF. Drawing the rest from reference TRBV11-3 and TRBJ2-1, the complete variable domain is EAGVVQSPRYKIIEKKQPVAFWCNPISGHNTLYWYLQNLGQGPELLIRYENEEAVDDSQLPKDRFSAERLKGVDSTLKIQPAELGDSAVYLCVSSLAGDSSNEQFFGPGTRLTVL.

This clonotype was seen many times. The CDR3 nucleotides read TGTGCCAGCAGGACACGTTCGGAAGATACGCAGTATTTT. It translates to CASRTRSEDTQYF. The chain is built from TRBV7-2 and TRBJ2-3, with D hard to call. The V gene lost 6 bases and the J gene lost 5 bases, with 12 bases spanning the gap. The CDR3 is 13 residues long. Germline CDR1 reads SGHTA; CDR2 reads FQGNSA.

This clonotype occurred many times. V is TRBV20-1 and J is TRBJ2-2; D may be TRBD1 (5 bases). Germline V gives CDR1 DFQATT, CDR2 SNEGSKA (reference sequence). V was clipped by 2 bases and J by 6 bases, with 10 bases between them. This CDR3 comprises 13 residues. In DNA form, the CDR3 reads TGCAGTGCTAGACAAGGCAGGGCCGGGGAGCTGTTTTTT. This codes for CSARQGRAGELFF.

This clonotype has a single count. The chain recombines TRBV2 with TRBJ1-2; D ambiguous. Trimming took off 1 base at V and 1 base at J, with 7 bases between the two ends. The germline CDR1 and CDR2 sequences are SNHLY and FYNNEI. This CDR3 has 14 amino acids. The CDR3 bases are TGTGCCAGCAGTGAAGGGCGGCTTAACTATGGCTACACCTTC. It is translated as CASSEGRLNYGYTF.

This clonotype was seen ten or more times. V usage is TRBV12-3 or TRBV12-4 and J usage is TRBJ1-5; D might be TRBD1 (6 bases). With 5 bases removed from V and 7 bases from J, the gap between germline ends came to 21 bases. The CDR3 is made up of 16 amino acids. Here the CDR3 reads CASSPQGELAGQPQHF. The CDR3 nucleotides are TGTGCCAGCAGTCCACAGGGAGAACTAGCAGGCCAGCCCCAGCATTTT.

This clonotype was recorded at least ten times. The rearrangement links TRBV12-3 or TRBV12-4 to TRBJ1-1; D call uncertain. The V gene lost 5 bases and the J gene lost 0 bases, with 7 bases spanning the gap. The CDR3 covers 13 residues. CDR3 DNA sequence: TGTGCCAGCAGTACCAGCATGAACACTGAAGCTTTCTTT. It yields the protein CASSTSMNTEAFF.

The chain's CDR3 is CASARVGEQYF. The CDR3 nucleotides are TGTGCCAGCGCTCGGGTGGGCGAGCAGTACTTC. This chain uses TRBV14 with TRBJ2-7; D is uncertain. Germline lookup yields CDR1 SGHDN and CDR2 FVKESK. Trimming removed 8 bases at V and 6 bases at J, with 11 bases between. The CDR3 has 11 residues.

This clonotype was observed a few times. The chain uses TRBV20-1 and TRBJ2-3, with D uncertain. With 0 bases removed from V and 0 bases from J, the gap between germline ends came to 10 bases. Germline V gene data show CDR1 as DFQATT and CDR2 as SNEGSKA (reference sequence). The CDR3 consists of 15 residues. This CDR3 reads CSARDVQSSTDTQYF. The CDR3 nucleotides read TGCAGTGCTAGAGATGTACAGAGTAGCACAGATACGCAGTATTTT.

There are many counts of this clonotype. The CDR3 region has the DNA TGTGCCAGCAGCTTAGCCTCGGACCGGGAGGAGCAGTACTTC. Translating gives CASSLASDREEQYF. The V call is TRBV11-3, the J call TRBJ2-7, with TRBD2 as a possible D gene (6 bases). V was cut by 1 base and J by 7 bases, with 14 bases left in between. Germline V gives CDR1 SGHNT, CDR2 YENEEA. The CDR3 has 14 residues. Combining the CDR3 with reference TRBV11-3 and TRBJ2-7 gives the whole variable domain EAGVVQSPRYKIIEKKQPVAFWCNPISGHNTLYWYLQNLGQGPELLIRYENEEAVDDSQLPKDRFSAERLKGVDSTLKIQPAELGDSAVYLCASSLASDREEQYFGPGTRLTVT.

In its sample, this clonotype was seen many times. This chain uses TRBV20-1 with TRBJ2-7; 10 nucleotides align to TRBD2. Germline V gene sequence: CDR1 DFQATT, CDR2 SNEGSKA (reference sequence). The CDR3 has 14 residues. V gave up 5 bases and J gave up 2 bases; unmatched junction bases: 6. This chain's CDR3 is CSALLAGGTYEQYF. The CDR3 DNA is TGCAGTGCTCTATTAGCGGGAGGCACCTACGAGCAGTACTTC.

This clonotype has ten or more counts. The chain has TRBV6-5 and TRBJ2-7; D may be TRBD1 (5 bases). V gave up 2 bases and J gave up 3 bases, with 11 bases separating them. The CDR3 has 14 amino acids. CDR1 and CDR2 (germline): MNHEY, SVGAGI. The CDR3 region has the DNA TGTGCCAGCAGTTACGGCCAGGGCGACTACGAGCAGTACTTC. This gives the protein CASSYGQGDYEQYF.

There are many counts of this clonotype. The gene calls are TRBV18 and TRBJ2-5; a possible D gene is TRBD1 (6 bases). CDR3 length: 13 amino acids. The germline gives CDR1 KGHSH, CDR2 LQKENI. V was cut by 6 bases and J by 4 bases, with 12 bases left in between. In nucleotides, the CDR3 is TGTGCCAGCTCGCCCACAGGGACAGAGACCCAGTACTTC. Translating gives CASSPTGTETQYF.

This clonotype was seen a handful of times. The chain employs TRBV10-3 and TRBJ1-1; D call uncertain. Deletions cut 5 bases from V and 1 base from J, with 8 bases between. CDR1 ENHRY and CDR2 SYGVKD come from the germline V gene. This CDR3 has 13 residues. CDR3 sequence: CAISPDKNTEAFF. CDR3 nucleotides: TGTGCCATCAGTCCAGACAAGAACACTGAAGCTTTCTTT.